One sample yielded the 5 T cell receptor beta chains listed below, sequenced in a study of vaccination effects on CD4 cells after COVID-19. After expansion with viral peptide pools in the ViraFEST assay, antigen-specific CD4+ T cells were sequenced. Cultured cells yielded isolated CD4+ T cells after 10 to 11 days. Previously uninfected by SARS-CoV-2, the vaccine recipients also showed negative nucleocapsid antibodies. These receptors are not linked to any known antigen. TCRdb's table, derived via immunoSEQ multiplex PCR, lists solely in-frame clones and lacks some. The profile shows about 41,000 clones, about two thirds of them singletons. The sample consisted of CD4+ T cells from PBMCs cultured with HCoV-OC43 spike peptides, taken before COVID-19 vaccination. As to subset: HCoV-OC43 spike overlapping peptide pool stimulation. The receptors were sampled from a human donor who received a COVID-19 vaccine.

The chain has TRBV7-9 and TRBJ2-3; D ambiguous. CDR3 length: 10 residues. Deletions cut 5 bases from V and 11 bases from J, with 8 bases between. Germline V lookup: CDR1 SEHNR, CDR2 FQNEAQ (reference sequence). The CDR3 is CASSPIGQYF. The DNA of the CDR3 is TGTGCCAGCAGCCCTATTGGGCAGTATTTT.

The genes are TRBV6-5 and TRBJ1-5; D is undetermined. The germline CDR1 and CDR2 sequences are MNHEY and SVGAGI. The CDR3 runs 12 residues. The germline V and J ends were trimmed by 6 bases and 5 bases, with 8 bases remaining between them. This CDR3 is CASSRYYQPQHF. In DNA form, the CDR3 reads TGTGCCAGCAGCCGCTATTATCAGCCCCAGCATTTT.

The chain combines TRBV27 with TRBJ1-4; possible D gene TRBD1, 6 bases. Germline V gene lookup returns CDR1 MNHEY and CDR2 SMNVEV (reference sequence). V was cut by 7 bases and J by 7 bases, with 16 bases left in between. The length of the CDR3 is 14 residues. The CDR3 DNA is TGTGCCAGCACGGGCCCCGGCAGGGGTGAAAAACTGTTTTTT. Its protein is CASTGPGRGEKLFF.

The CDR3 nucleotides read TGTGCCAGTTCCGACAGGGGGGTCGGGGCTAATGAAAAACTGTTTTTT. Its translation: CASSDRGVGANEKLFF. The V and J genes are TRBV19 and TRBJ1-4; 9 bases fit TRBD1. CDR3 length: 16 amino acids. Germline loops: CDR1 LNHDA, CDR2 SQIVND (reference sequence). With 8 bases clipped from V and 3 bases from J, the junction kept 10 bases outside the gene matches. Full variable domain (outside the CDR3, taken from reference TRBV19 and TRBJ1-4): DGGITQSPKYLFRKEGQNVTLSCEQNLNHDAMYWYRQDPGQGLRLIYYSQIVNDFQKGDIAEGYSVSREKKESFPLTVTSAQKNPTAFYLCASSDRGVGANEKLFFGSGTQLSVL.

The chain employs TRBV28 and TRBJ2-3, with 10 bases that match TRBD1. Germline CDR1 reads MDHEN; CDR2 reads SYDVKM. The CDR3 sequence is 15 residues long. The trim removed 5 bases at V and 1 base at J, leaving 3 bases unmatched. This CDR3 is CASSVGTGGTDTQYF. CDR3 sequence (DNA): TGTGCCAGCAGTGTAGGGACAGGGGGCACAGATACGCAGTATTTT.